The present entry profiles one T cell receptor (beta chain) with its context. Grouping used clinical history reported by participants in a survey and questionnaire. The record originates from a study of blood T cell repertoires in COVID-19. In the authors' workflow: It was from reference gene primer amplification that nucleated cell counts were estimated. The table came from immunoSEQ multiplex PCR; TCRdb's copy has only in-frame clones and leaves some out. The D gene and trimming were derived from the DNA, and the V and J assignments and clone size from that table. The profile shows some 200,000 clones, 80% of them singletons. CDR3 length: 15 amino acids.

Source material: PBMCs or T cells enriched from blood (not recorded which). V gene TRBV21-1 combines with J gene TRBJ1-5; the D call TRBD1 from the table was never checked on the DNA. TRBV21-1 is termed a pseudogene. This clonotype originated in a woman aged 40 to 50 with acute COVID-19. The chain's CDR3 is CASSLWDRGHQPQHF. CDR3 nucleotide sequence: TGTGCCAGCAGCCTATGGGACAGGGGGCATCAGCCCCAGCATTTT.